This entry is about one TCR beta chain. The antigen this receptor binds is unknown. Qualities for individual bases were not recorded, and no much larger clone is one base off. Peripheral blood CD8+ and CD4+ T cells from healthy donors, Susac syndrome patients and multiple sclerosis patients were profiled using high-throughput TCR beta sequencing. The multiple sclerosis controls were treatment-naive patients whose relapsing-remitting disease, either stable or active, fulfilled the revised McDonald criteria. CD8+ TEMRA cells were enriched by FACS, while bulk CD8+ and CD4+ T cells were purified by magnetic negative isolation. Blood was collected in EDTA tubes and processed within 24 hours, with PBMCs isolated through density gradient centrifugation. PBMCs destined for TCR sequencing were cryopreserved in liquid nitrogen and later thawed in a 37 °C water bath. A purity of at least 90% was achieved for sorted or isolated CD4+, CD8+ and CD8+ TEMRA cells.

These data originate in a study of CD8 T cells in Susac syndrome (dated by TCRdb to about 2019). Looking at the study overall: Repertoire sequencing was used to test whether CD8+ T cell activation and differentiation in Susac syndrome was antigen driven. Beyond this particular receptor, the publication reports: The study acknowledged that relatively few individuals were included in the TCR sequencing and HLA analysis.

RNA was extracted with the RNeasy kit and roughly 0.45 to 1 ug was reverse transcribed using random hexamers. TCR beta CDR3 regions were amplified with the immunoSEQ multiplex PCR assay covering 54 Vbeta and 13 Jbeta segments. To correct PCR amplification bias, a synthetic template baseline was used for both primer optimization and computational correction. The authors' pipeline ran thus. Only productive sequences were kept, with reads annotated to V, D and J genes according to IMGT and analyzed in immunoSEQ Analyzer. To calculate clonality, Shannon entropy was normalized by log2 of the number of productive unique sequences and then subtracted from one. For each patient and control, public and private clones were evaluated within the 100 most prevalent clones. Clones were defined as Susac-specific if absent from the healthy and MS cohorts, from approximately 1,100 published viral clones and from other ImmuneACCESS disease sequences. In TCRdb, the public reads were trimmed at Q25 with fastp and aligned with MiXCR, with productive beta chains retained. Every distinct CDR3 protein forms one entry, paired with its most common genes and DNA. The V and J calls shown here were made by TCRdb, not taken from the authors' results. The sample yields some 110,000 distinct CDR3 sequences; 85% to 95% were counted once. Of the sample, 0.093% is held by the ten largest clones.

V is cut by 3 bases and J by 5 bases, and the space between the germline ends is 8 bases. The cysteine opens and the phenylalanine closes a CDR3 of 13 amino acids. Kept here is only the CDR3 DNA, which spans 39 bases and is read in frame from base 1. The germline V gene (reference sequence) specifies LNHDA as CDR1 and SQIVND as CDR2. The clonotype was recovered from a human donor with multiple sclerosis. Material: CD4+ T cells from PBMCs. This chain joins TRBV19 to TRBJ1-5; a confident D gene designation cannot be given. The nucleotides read TGTGCCAGTAGTATTATACCTTATCAGCCCCAGCATTTT. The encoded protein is CASSIIPYQPQHF.